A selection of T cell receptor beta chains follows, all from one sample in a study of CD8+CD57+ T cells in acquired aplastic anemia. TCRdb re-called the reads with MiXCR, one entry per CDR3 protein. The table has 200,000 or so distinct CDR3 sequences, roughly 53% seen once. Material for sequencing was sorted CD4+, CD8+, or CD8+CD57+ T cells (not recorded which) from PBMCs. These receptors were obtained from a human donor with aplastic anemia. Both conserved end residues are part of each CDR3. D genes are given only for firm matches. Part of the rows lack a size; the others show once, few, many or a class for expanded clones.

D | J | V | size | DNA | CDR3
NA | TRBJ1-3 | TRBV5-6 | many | TGTGCCAGCAGCTTGGCGAGGGTGACTGGAAACACCATATATTTT | CASSLARVTGNTIYF
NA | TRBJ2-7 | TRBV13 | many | TGTGCCAGCAGCCTAAAGGCACAGGGTCAATACGAGCAGTACTTC | CASSLKAQGQYEQYF
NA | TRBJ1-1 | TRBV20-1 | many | TGCAGTGCTTTACAGGGTGATAGTGAAGCTTTCTTT | CSALQGDSEAFF
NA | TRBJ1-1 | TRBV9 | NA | TGTGCCAGCAGCGTAGAGGGGGGCTCCACTGAAGCTTTCTTT | CASSVEGGSTEAFF
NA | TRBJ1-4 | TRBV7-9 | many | TGTGCCAGCAGCTTAGCGGGGGGGGCAGGCGCAACTAATGAAAAACTGTTTTTT | CASSLAGGAGATNEKLFF
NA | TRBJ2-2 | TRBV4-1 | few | TGCGCCAGCAGCCAACCCGTCTCGAGATCCGGGGAGCTGCTTTTT | CASSQPVSRSGELLF
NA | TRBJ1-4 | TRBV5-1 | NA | TGCGCCAGCAGCTTAGACAGCTCAACTAGTGAAAAACTGTTTTTT | CASSLDSSTSEKLFF
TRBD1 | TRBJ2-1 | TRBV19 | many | TGTGCCAGTAGTACGGACAGGGCACATGAGCAGTTCTTC | CASSTDRAHEQFF
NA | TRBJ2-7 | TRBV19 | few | TGTGCCAGTAGTATAAAACAGGGGGGGGAAGAGCAGTACTTC | CASSIKQGGEEQYF
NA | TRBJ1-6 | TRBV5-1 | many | TGCGCCAGCAGCTTGCAGACAGTACTTAATTCACCCCTCCACTTT | CASSLQTVLNSPLHF
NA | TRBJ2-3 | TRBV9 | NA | TGTGCCAGCAGCGGACACGCGGTTTACAATGAGCAGTATTTT | CASSGHAVYNEQYF
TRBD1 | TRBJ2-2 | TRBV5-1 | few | TGCGCCAGCAGCTGGGGACAGGGCATTCCCGGGGAGCTGTTTTTT | CASSWGQGIPGELFF
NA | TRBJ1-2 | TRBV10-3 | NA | TGTGCCATCAGTGATCAAGGGGTCCATGGCTACACCTTC | CAISDQGVHGYTF
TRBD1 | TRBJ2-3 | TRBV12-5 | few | TGTGCTAGTGATATCCCGCCGGGACAGGGGGGTGGAACAGATACGCAGTATTTT | CASDIPPGQGGGTDTQYF
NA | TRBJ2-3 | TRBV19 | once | TGTGCCACCGGTCGGGGTCACACAGATACGCAGTATTTT | CATGRGHTDTQYF
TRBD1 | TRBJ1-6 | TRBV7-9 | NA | TGTGCCAGCAGTTTATCAAGGGGGACAGGGGCACCCCTCCACTTT | CASSLSRGTGAPLHF
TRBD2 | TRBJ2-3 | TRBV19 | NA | TGTGCCAGTAAGGATAGCGGGGGGCTCACAGATACGCAGTATTTT | CASKDSGGLTDTQYF
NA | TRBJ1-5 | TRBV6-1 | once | TGTGCCAGCCGTGAACTAACAGGCTATAGCAATCAGCCCCAGCATTTT | CASRELTGYSNQPQHF
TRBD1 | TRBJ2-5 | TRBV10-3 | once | TGTGCCATCCGGGACAGGGGGCTGGAGACCCAGTACTTC | CAIRDRGLETQYF
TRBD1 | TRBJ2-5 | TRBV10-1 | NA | TGCGCCAGCAGTGAGAACCGGGACAGACAAGAGACCCAGTACTTC | CASSENRDRQETQYF
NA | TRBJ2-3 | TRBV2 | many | TGTGCCAGCAGTTATCAGCGGGATACGCAGTATTTT | CASSYQRDTQYF
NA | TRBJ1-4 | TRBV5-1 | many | TGCGCCAGCAGCTTGGTAGGGAATCCAACTAATGAAAAACTGTTTTTT | CASSLVGNPTNEKLFF
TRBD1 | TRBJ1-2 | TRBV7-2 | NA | TGTGCCAGCAGCTTAATCTGGGACAGTAACTATGGCTACACCTTC | CASSLIWDSNYGYTF
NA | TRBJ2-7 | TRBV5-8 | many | TGTGCCTGGGCCGGGGCCTACGAGCAGTACTTC | CAWAGAYEQYF
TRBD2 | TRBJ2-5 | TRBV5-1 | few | TGCGCCAGCAGCTTGGCCCCTAGCGGGGGGGAGTACCAAGAGACCCAGTACTTC | CASSLAPSGGEYQETQYF
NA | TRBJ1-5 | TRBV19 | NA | TGTGCCAGTAGCCTAGGGTGTAGCAATCAGCCCCAGCATTTT | CASSLGCSNQPQHF
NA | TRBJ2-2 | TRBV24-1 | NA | TGTGCCACCAGTCCACGGGGCCTAAACACCGGGGAGCTGTTTTTT | CATSPRGLNTGELFF
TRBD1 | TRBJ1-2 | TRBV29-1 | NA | TGCAGCGTCCCTTCGGTAGGGACAGGGGAAGTCCCGGGCTATGGCTACACCTTC | CSVPSVGTGEVPGYGYTF
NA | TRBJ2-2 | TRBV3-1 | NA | TGTGCCAGCAGCCCACCTCGCATGAACACCGGGGAGCTGTTTTTT | CASSPPRMNTGELFF
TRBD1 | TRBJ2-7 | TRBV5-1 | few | TGCGCCAGCAGCTTGGGGAGTACGGGACAGCGAGTCTACGAGCAGTACTTC | CASSLGSTGQRVYEQYF
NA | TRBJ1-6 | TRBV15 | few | TGTGCCACCAGCAGCGGCAGGGGTAATTCACCCCTCCACTTT | CATSSGRGNSPLHF
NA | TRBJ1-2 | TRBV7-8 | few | TGTGCCAGCAGCACGGACACCCGAAACTATGGCTACACCTTC | CASSTDTRNYGYTF
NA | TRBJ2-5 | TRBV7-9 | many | TGTGCCAGCAGCCCTCTATTTAAGACCCAGTACTTC | CASSPLFKTQYF
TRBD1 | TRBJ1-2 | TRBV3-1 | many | TGTGCCAGCAGCCACCTCGGACAGGGGGGACATGGCTACACCTTC | CASSHLGQGGHGYTF
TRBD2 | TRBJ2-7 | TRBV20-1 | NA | TGCAGTGCTAGCCAATCCGGGACTAGCTACTACGAGCAGTACTTC | CSASQSGTSYYEQYF
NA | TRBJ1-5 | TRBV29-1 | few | TGCAGCGTCGCAGGGGATCCTTTAACCGGGCGCAATCAGCCCCAGCATTTT | CSVAGDPLTGRNQPQHF
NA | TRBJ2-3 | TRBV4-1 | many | TGCGCCAGCAGCCAAGCCGTTAGCACAGATACGCAGTATTTT | CASSQAVSTDTQYF
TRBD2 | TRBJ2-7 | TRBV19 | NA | TGTGCCAGTAGAACAAGCGGGGCCTACGGGCAGTACTTC | CASRTSGAYGQYF
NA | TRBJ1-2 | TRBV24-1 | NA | TGTGCCACCAGTGATTTTGAGGGGCAAGGCTACACCTTC | CATSDFEGQGYTF
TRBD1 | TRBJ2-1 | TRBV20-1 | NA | TGCAGTGCTCCCTCTCAGGGGGCTTTACCGTACAATGAGCAGTTCTTC | CSAPSQGALPYNEQFF
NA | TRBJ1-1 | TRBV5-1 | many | TGCGCCAGCAGCTTGGGGAAAAATTTGCCTGAAGCTTTCTTT | CASSLGKNLPEAFF
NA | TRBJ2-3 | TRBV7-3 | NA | TGTGCCAGCAGCTTAGCGAGGGTAGATACGCAGTATTTT | CASSLARVDTQYF
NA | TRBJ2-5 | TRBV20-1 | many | TGCAGTGCTAGGCCACCTGAGGGAAAGACCCAGTACTTC | CSARPPEGKTQYF
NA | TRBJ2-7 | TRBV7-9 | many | TGTGCCAGCAGCTTAGCAGGGCCGGGAGAGCAGTACTTC | CASSLAGPGEQYF